This entry is about one TCR beta chain. Its antigen has not been determined. Base quality data are lacking; no much larger clone is found one base away. The record originates from a study of blood T cell repertoires in COVID-19 (TCRdb year 2020). General notes on the study: Samples from collaborators originated in the United States, Italy and Spain and spanned both the acute and convalescent phases of COVID-19. The material from the prospective study consisted of cDNA or gDNA derived from T cells, B-cell-depleted T cells, or PBMCs. The dataset comprised deeply sampled blood TCRbeta repertoires from subjects exposed to, actively infected with, or recovered from COVID-19. The repertoires were released in a freely available public database meant as a resource for research on the immune response to SARS-CoV-2. Samples came from the ongoing ImmuneRACE study (first 160 participants) plus 1,254 subjects from 6 global collaborators. Nearly every sample came with metadata listing a de-identified subject ID, COVID-19 status, age in years and sex. HLA class I and class II types, where available, came from metadata supplied by the sample provider rather than from assay-based typing.

V ends up 4 bases short and J 2 bases short, with an unmatched junction base count of 5. The CDR3 measures 17 amino acids from cysteine to phenylalanine. Only the CDR3 DNA stays, 51 bases, in frame from base 1. CDR1 and CDR2 (SGHRS, YFSETQ) derive from the germline V gene. TCRbeta CDR3 regions were amplified from genomic DNA using the immunoSEQ Assay, a bias-controlled multiplex PCR. The paper's data handling went like this. The number of nucleated cells in each sample was estimated by amplification of reference gene primers within the assay. To quantify the absolute abundance of each unique TCRbeta CDR3 rearrangement, sequence reads were collapsed and filtered. For each sample, productive Simpson clonality was calculated as the square root of Simpson's diversity index across productive rearrangements. In TCRdb, the immuneACCESS table is reduced to in-frame sequences with V and J assigned. These tables do not hold every clone; where another copy was compared, an unresolved V gene accounts for under half, and the others remain unexplained. The DNA was the basis for D and trimming; V, J and clone size are from that table. The sample profile shows about 150,000 clones; nearly 80% of them were found once. About 14% of the sample lies in the top ten.

Overall study results and their limits: The quantity of clinical and demographic metadata differed by source and by participant and was supplied without curation.

Collaborating institutions collected whole blood in K2EDTA tubes following their own protocols. For TCRbeta analysis, collaborators shipped samples in one of three forms: frozen whole blood, isolated PBMCs, or DNA extracted from either of those sample types. The specimen was peripheral blood. This sequence originates from a woman older than 75 with acute or convalescent COVID-19. The V gene is TRBV5-1 and the J gene is TRBJ2-6; the central 11 bases match TRBD1. The nucleotide sequence is TGCGCCAGCAGCCCCCGGGACAGGGGGGCTGGGGCCAACGTCCTGACTTTC. It encodes CASSPRDRGAGANVLTF.